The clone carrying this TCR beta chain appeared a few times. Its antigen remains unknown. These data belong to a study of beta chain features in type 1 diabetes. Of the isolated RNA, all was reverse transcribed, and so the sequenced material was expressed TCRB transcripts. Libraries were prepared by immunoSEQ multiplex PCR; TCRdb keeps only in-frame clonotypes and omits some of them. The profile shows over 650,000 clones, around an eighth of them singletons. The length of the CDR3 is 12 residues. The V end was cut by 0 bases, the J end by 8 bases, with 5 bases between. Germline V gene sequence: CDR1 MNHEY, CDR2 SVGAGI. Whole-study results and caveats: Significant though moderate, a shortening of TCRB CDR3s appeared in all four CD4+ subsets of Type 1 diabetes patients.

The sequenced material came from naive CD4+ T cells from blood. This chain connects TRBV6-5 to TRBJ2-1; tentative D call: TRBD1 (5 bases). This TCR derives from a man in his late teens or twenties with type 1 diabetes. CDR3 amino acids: CASSYSRDEQFF. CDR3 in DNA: TGTGCCAGCAGTTACTCCAGGGATGAGCAGTTCTTC.